This TCR beta chain was sequenced for a study of blood T cells in healthy people across ages. J gave up 4 bases and V 6 bases, and 8 bases lay outside the gene matches. Germline V gene data show CDR1 as MNHNS and CDR2 as SASEGT. CDR3 size: 15 residues. Together with a sample-barcoded 5' primer, a J-beta primer mix was included in a second PCR lasting roughly 6 to 12 cycles. TCRdb processed the 5' RACE reads anew with MiXCR; each CDR3 protein has one entry. The table records almost 300,000 distinct CDR3 sequences, 25% to 30% of them present only once. Notes on this clonotype: Its antigen is not identified.

Study observations and caveats: Per million T cells, TCR beta diversity dropped roughly linearly as age increased. The study regarded diversity estimates from one million T cells as underestimates. PBMCs that were unsorted prevented a conclusive naive versus antigen-experienced comparison.

The sample taken for sequencing was blood. This chain links TRBV6-1 with TRBJ2-2; 7 bases agree with TRBD1. The clonotype was recovered from a woman between 65 and 79 years old in good health. The CDR3 nucleotides read TGTGCCAGCAGCGGTGGACAGGTCCGCACCGGGGAGCTGTTTTTT. This codes for CASSGGQVRTGELFF.